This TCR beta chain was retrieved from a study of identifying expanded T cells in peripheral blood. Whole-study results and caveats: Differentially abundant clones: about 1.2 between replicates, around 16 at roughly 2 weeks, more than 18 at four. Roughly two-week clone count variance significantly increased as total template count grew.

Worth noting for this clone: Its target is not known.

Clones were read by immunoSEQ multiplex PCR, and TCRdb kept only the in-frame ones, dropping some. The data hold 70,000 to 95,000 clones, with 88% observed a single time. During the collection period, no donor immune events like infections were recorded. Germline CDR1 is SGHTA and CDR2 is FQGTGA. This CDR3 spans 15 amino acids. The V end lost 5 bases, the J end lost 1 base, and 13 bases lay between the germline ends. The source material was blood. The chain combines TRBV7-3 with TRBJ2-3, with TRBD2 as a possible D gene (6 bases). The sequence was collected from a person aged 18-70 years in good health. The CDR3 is CASSQGTGGTDTQYF. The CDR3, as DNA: TGTGCCAGCAGCCAAGGTACGGGAGGCACAGATACGCAGTATTTT.